The TCR beta chain described here comes from a study of Ad26.COV2.S vaccination and SARS-CoV-2 variants. Study background: Intramuscular Ad26.COV2.S at 5x10^10 or 1x10^11 viral particles.

The treatment here: about 20 received Ad26.COV2.S at low or high dose, single or two shots; several received placebo; per-sample allocation not given. Collection of samples fell on day 63 after the first vaccine or placebo injection. Spike of the Wuhan-strain SARS-CoV-2 was expressed by an Ad26 vector, which formed the vaccine. Germline CDR1 reads SGHTA; CDR2 reads FQGNSA. The CDR3 extends over 15 amino acids. With 1 base removed from V and 0 bases from J, the gap between germline ends came to 10 bases. TCRdb keeps only in-frame clones here, not all; method: immunoSEQ multiplex PCR. The profile covers about 480,000 clones, with around 88% appearing a single time and 9.5% to 15% taken by the ten largest. Study results and caveats: Total T cell responses were possibly underestimated by TCR breadth and depth analyses. Substantial breadth in spike-specific CD8+ and CD4+ T cell responses was reportedly seen after vaccination.

As for this clone: Its cognate antigen is unknown.

Here the sequenced sample was peripheral blood, taken in a trial of Ad26.COV2.S vaccine versus placebo. This chain joins TRBV7-2 and TRBJ2-7, with D maybe TRBD2 (5 bases). This TCR was sampled from a person between 18 and 65 years old who received the Ad26.COV2.S COVID-19 vaccine or a placebo. CDR3 nucleotide sequence: TGTGCCAGCAGCTTAGGGCTAGCTAGCTCCTACGAGCAGTACTTC. The encoded protein is CASSLGLASSYEQYF.